What follows are 10 T cell receptor beta chains derived from one specimen sequenced in a study of blood T cell repertoires in COVID-19 (dated by TCRdb to 2019 to 2021). Receptors were amplified or captured by the immunoSEQ multiplex PCR assay. Drawn from immuneACCESS, this table holds only the in-frame rearrangements with V and J called that TCRdb kept. Clones are partly lost; checked studies trace under half to an unresolved V gene and leave the rest unexplained. A total of roughly 190,000 clones appear in this sample, 84% of them only once. The top ten hold less than 20% of the sample. The sample taken for sequencing was peripheral blood. Receptors originate from a human donor in a cohort sampled during active COVID-19.

The rearrangement links TRBV7-3 to TRBJ2-6, with 7 bases fitting TRBD1. Germline CDR1 is SGHTA and CDR2 is FQGTGA. This CDR3 spans 15 amino acids. The V segment lost 5 bases and the J segment 2 bases; nucleotides outside the gene matches: 3. For the CDR3, the DNA is TGTGCCAGCAGCCCTACAGGGGCTGGGGCCAACGTCCTGACTTTC. It codes for CASSPTGAGANVLTF.

The chain has TRBV7-9 and TRBJ2-1; 7 nucleotides align to TRBD2. J gave up 8 bases and V 6 bases, and 4 bases lay outside the gene matches. This CDR3 has 12 amino acids. In germline, CDR1 is SEHNR, CDR2 FQNEAQ (reference sequence). CDR3 DNA: TGTGCCAGCAGGGTTGGGGGGGATGAGCAGTTCTTC. This sequence encodes CASRVGGDEQFF.

The gene calls are TRBV30 and TRBJ2-1; possibly TRBD1 for D (6 bases). Trimming stripped 1 base from V and 9 bases from J, with 13 bases between. The CDR3 is 13 amino acids. The germline CDR1 and CDR2 sequences are GTSNPN and SVGIG (reference sequence). The CDR3 nucleotides are TGTGCCTGGAGTGGCTCCCTCAGGGGTGAGCAGTTCTTC. Protein product: CAWSGSLRGEQFF.

The chain carries TRBV3-1 (or the pseudogene TRBV3-2) and TRBJ2-3; 8 nucleotides match TRBD2. Per germline, CDR1 LGHDT and CDR2 YNNKEL (reference sequence). This CDR3 spans 16 amino acids. V lost 2 bases and J lost 2; bases outside the gene matches: 6. The CDR3 nucleotides read TGTGCCAGCAGCCAAAGCGGGAGCCTTATCACAGATACGCAGTATTTT. This encodes CASSQSGSLITDTQYF.

The rearrangement joins TRBV3-1 (or the pseudogene TRBV3-2) to TRBJ2-6; D is ambiguous. CDR1 is LGHDT, CDR2 YNNKEL, per germline (reference sequence). The CDR3 sequence is 15 residues long. The V end lost 1 base, the J end lost 2 bases, and 6 bases lay between the germline ends. The CDR3 loop is CASSQGAPGANVLTF. The DNA for the CDR3 is TGTGCCAGCAGCCAAGGCGCCCCTGGGGCCAACGTCCTGACTTTC.

The chain combines TRBV2 with TRBJ2-2, with D possibly TRBD1 on 6 matching bases. The germline gives CDR1 SNHLY, CDR2 FYNNEI. The CDR3 is made up of 14 amino acids. With 11 bases removed from V and 2 bases from J, the gap between germline ends came to 15 bases. DNA of the CDR3: TGTGCCTGTCAGGGGAGCCCCAACACCGGGGAGCTGTTTTTT. Translating it yields CACQGSPNTGELFF.

The chain links TRBV19 to TRBJ2-5; 7 positions agree with TRBD1. CDR1 is LNHDA and CDR2 is SQIVND in the germline V gene (reference sequence). V trimming: 6 bases; J trimming: 2 bases; junction bases outside the gene matches: 12. The CDR3 consists of 16 residues. The CDR3 is CASRETGKEHQETQYF. The CDR3 DNA reads TGTGCCAGTAGAGAGACAGGGAAGGAGCATCAAGAGACCCAGTACTTC.

The genes are TRBV5-1 and TRBJ2-5, with D tentatively TRBD1 (6 bases). CDR3 length: 13 residues. Germline V gene lookup returns CDR1 SGHRS and CDR2 YFSETQ. Trimming cost V 3 bases and J 7 bases, with 13 bases left between them. The CDR3 region has the DNA TGCGCCAGCAGCTCTTACAGGGAAGGGACCCAGTACTTC. Translated, it gives CASSSYREGTQYF.

V usage is TRBV9 and J usage is TRBJ2-1; D remains unclear. Germline V CDR1 and CDR2: SGDLS, YYNGEE. The CDR3 is made up of 12 amino acids. The V end lost 1 base, the J end lost 9 bases, and 8 bases lay between the germline ends. The CDR3 DNA is TGTGCCAGCAGCGTAACTATTGGTGAGCAGTTCTTC. This sequence encodes CASSVTIGEQFF.

This clone was seen a few times. V and J are TRBV9 and TRBJ1-1; D might be TRBD1 (6 bases). There are 16 residues in the CDR3. Trimming cost V 3 bases and J 5 bases, with 20 bases left between them. Germline V gene sequence: CDR1 SGDLS, CDR2 YYNGEE. The CDR3 DNA sequence: TGTGCCAGCAGCGGAATGGGACACCCCGAGGGGACTGAAGCTTTCTTT. Residues: CASSGMGHPEGTEAFF.